This paragraph reports one TCR beta chain. Its specificity is unknown. At the Johns Hopkins FTIC core, DNA taken from cultured CD4+ T cells was sequenced by way of the Oncomine TCR Beta short-read assay. TCRdb reanalysed the PCR reads using MiXCR and keeps one entry per CDR3 protein. Here the sample spans around 17,000 distinct CDR3 sequences, around 37% being singletons. This specimen belongs to a study of vaccination and CD4 T cells after COVID-19. For the study at large: Control wells got either CEFX epitopes, HIV-1 Nef peptides, or no peptide at all.

V dropped 10 bases and J dropped 7; count of bases not matched to a gene: 10. Per the germline V gene, CDR1 is SGHTA and CDR2 is FQGNSA. There are 13 residues in the CDR3. General observations from the study: Early timepoints after natural infection were not analyzed in these convalescent patients. Spike mono-reactivity held for 304 of 307 vaccine-specific clones in convalescent patients.

Noted treatment: 10-day PBMC culture with coronavirus spike peptide pools or control peptides (ViraFEST assay). Fresh replacement IL-2 medium substituted for half the medium on days 3 and 7. The chain employs TRBV7-2 and TRBJ2-4, with 7 positions matching TRBD2. The source material was cultured CD4+ T cells from blood. The sequence derives from a human donor with COVID-19. The CDR3 sequence: CATAGIRRNIQYF. The CDR3 coding sequence is TGTGCCACAGCGGGGATCCGTAGGAACATTCAGTACTTC. The full variable domain, with the rest looked up from reference TRBV7-2 and TRBJ2-4, is GAGVSQSPSNKVTEKGKDVELRCDPISGHTALYWYRQSLGQGLEFLIYFQGNSAPDKSGLPSDRFSAERTGGSVSTLTIQRTQQEDSAVYLCATAGIRRNIQYFGAGTRLSVL.